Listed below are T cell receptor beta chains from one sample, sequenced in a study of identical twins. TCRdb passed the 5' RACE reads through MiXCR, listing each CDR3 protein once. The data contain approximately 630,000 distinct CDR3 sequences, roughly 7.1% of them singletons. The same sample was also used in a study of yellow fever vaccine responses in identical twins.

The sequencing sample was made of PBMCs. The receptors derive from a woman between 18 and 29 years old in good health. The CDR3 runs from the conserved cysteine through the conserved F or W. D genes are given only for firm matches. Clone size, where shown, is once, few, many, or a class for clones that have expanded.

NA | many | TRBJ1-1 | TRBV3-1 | TGTGCCAGCAGCCAAGAGGGGAACACTGAAGCTTTCTTT | CASSQEGNTEAFF
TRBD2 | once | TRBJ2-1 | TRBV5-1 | TGCGCCAGCAATTTAGCGGGAGGCGTAATGACCTACAATGAGCAGTTCTTC | CASNLAGGVMTYNEQFF
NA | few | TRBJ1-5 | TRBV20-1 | TGCAGTGCCGGAAGGATGACAGGCTATAGCAATCAGCCCCAGCATTTT | CSAGRMTGYSNQPQHF
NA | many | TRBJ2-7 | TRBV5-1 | TGCGCCAGCAGCTCCACTGGGTACGAGCAGTACTTC | CASSSTGYEQYF
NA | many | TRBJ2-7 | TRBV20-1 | TGCAGTGCTGTGGACTATGCTTCCTACGAGCAGTACTTC | CSAVDYASYEQYF
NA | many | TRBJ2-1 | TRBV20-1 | TGCAGTGCTAGTCGGGGGGCCTTACAGAATGAGCAGTTCTTC | CSASRGALQNEQFF
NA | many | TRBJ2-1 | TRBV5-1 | TGCGCCAGCAGCTTGACGGGCCGAGCCGATGAGCAGTTCTTC | CASSLTGRADEQFF
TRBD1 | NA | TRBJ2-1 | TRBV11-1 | TGTGCCAGCAGCTCAATGTTAGGGGGCGTTCAAATTAACTACAATGAGCAGTTCTTC | CASSSMLGGVQINYNEQFF
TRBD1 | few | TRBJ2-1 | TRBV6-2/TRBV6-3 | TGTGCCAGCAGACAGGGGGGTACCTCCTACAATGAGCAGTTCTTC | CASRQGGTSYNEQFF
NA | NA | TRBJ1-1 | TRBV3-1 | TGTGCCAGCAGCCAAGGATTGAGACAGCTTGAAGCTTTCTTT | CASSQGLRQLEAFF
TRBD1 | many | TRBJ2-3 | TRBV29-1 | TGCAGTGTCCGGGACAGGGGATTTCAGGATACGCAGTATTTT | CSVRDRGFQDTQYF
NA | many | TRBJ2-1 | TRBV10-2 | TGCGCCACTGGTCGGGGGGCGGGAGCCGGCTACAATGAGCAGTTCTTC | CATGRGAGAGYNEQFF
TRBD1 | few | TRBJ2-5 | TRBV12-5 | TGTGCTAGTGCCCCACGGGGACAGTTTCAAGAGACCCAGTACTTC | CASAPRGQFQETQYF
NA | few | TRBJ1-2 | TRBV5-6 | TGTGCCAGCAGCTGGGGACTTACAGTGGATGGCTACACCTTC | CASSWGLTVDGYTF
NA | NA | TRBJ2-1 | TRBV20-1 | TGCAGTGCGGGAAGGACCGAGCAGTTCTTC | CSAGRTEQFF
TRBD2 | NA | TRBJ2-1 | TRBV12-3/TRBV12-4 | TGTGCCAGCAGTTTTACGACTAGCGGGAGGGCGGGTAATGAGCAGTTCTTC | CASSFTTSGRAGNEQFF
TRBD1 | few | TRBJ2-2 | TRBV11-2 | TGTGCCAGCAGGTTAGGACAGGAAAGGGCCGGGGAGCTGTTTTTT | CASRLGQERAGELFF
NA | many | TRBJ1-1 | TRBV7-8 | TGTGCCAGCAGCTTCCGGCGCAGTGGGGTTGGCACTGAAGCTTTCTTT | CASSFRRSGVGTEAFF
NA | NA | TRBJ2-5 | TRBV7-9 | TGTGCCAGCACCGATAGGGTGGGGACTGACGAGACCCAGTACTTC | CASTDRVGTDETQYF
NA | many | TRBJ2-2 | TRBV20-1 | TGCAGTGCTAGAGATTTTATGGGGGGCGACACCGGGGAGCTGTTTTTT | CSARDFMGGDTGELFF
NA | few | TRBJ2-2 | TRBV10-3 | TGTGCCACCAACCCGGGGGCCGGGGAGCTGTTTTTT | CATNPGAGELFF
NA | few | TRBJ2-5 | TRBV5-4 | TGTGCCAGCAGCATGATAGGGGGTTACCAAGAGACCCAGTACTTC | CASSMIGGYQETQYF
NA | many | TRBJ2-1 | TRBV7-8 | TGTGCCAGCAGCGTTAACAATGAGCAGTTCTTC | CASSVNNEQFF
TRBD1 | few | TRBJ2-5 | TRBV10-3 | TGTGCCATCAGCTCAACCGACAGGGAGTGGGAGACCCAGTACTTC | CAISSTDREWETQYF
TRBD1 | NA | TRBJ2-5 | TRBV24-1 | TGTGCCACCAGCGACCGGGACAGGGTACGAGAGACCCAGTACTTC | CATSDRDRVRETQYF
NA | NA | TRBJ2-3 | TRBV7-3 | TGTGCCAGCAGCCCGGAGGTATCGTTCACAGATACGCAGTATTTT | CASSPEVSFTDTQYF
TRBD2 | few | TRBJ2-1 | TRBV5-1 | TGCGCCAGCAGCTTGAACCTAGCGGGAAGTTACAATGAGCAGTTCTTC | CASSLNLAGSYNEQFF
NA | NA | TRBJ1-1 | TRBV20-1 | TGCAGTGCTAGGCGCCAGCCCGACAGGAACACTGAAGCTTTCTTT | CSARRQPDRNTEAFF
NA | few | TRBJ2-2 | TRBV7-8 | TGTGCCAGCAGCTCTAATACAGGGCTATATAGGCTGTTTTTT | CASSSNTGLYRLFF
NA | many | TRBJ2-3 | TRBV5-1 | TGCGCCAGCAGCTCTGGACGAAGCACAGATACGCAGTATTTT | CASSSGRSTDTQYF
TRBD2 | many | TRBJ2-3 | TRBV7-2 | TGTGCCAGCAGCTTTTCACGGGGGGGCACAGATACGCAGTATTTT | CASSFSRGGTDTQYF